The clone carrying this T cell receptor beta chain has a count of ten or more. The target antigen is unknown. TCRdb independently ran MiXCR on the 5' RACE reads; one entry per CDR3 protein. The sample includes 110,000 or so distinct CDR3 sequences, roughly 7.9% of them seen just once. This specimen belongs to a study of T cells after yellow fever vaccination. Overall study findings and caveats: Compared with primary, the secondary response was weaker and peaked at day 5, not 15. Post-booster reappearance was seen for most primary-vaccination clones (roughly 96% CD4, around 91% CD8).

Germline-derived CDR1 and CDR2 are KGHDR and SFDVKD. The CDR3 is 14 amino acids. V lost 0 bases to trimming and J lost 13 bases, with 15 bases between them. The clonotype originates from a man aged 18 to 30 who received the YFV17D yellow fever vaccine. The source was CD4+ T cells sorted from PBMCs, collected about 41 days after the first yellow fever vaccination. This chain joins TRBV24-1 and TRBJ2-1; D unclear. The CDR3 loop reads CATSDLQLGETQFF. The CDR3 DNA is TGTGCCACCAGTGATTTGCAGCTGGGTGAGACCCAGTTCTTC.